This T cell receptor beta chain was identified during a study of T cell clonality in common variable immunodeficiency. V was cut by 3 bases and J by 1 base, with 10 bases left in between. This CDR3 spans 15 amino acids. CDR1 and CDR2 (germline): KGHSH, LQKENI. Assay used: immunoSEQ multiplex PCR; TCRdb lists only in-frame clones, some missing. The data list 30,000 to 40,000 clones, none observed once; 8% to 10% falls to the top ten. This clone was recorded many times. The CDR3 end is not reached by the read, which stops 3 residues before it; the germline J gene fills it in. Most patients and controls had Caucasian heritage.

The chain couples TRBV18 to TRBJ2-1; the D is unclear. The sample was peripheral blood mononuclear cells. The receptor's source is a person aged 18 to 70 in good health. CDR3 bases read: TGTGCCAGCTCACCCCTCCCCGGGTCCTACAATGAG. Protein: CASSPLPGSYNE. The entire CDR3 reads CASSPLPGSYNEQFF.